This TCR beta chain was found in a study of CD8+CD57+ T cells in acquired aplastic anemia. This clonotype was observed many times. Patients chosen for sequencing had CD8+CD57+ cells that had expanded, as shown by flow cytometry. Each patient had severe acquired aplastic anemia. At blood sampling, none of the patients had yet received therapy. The CDR3 is made up of 17 amino acids. Germline lookup yields CDR1 MNHEY and CDR2 SMNVEV (reference sequence). The V end lost 6 bases, the J end lost 7 bases, and 25 bases lay between the germline ends. Genomic DNA was employed as the template in profiling TCR beta VDJ and CDR3. TCRdb reprocessed the reads with MiXCR, giving one entry per CDR3 protein. Of under 350,000 distinct CDR3 sequences listed, 45% to 65% were seen once; the top ten hold 1.3%.

Sequences were obtained from sorted CD4+, CD8+, or CD8+CD57+ T cells (not recorded which) from PBMCs. This chain connects TRBV27 to TRBJ1-3; D is possibly TRBD1 (6 bases). This sequence originates from a human donor with aplastic anemia. The CDR3 DNA reads TGTGCCAGCAGGTTAAGGGGACGAGGGGGAGTTTTTAACACCATATATTTT. This translates into CASRLRGRGGVFNTIYF.